This T cell receptor (beta chain) comes out of a study of technical replicates of blood from several donors. Generated by immunoSEQ multiplex PCR, the TCRdb table keeps only in-frame clones and is missing some. The sample lists 45,000 to 55,000 clones, roughly 94% occurring once. This CDR3 region has 13 residues. V was pared by 7 bases and J by 6 bases, with 13 bases between. Germline CDR1 LGHNT, CDR2 FRNRAP. The chain joins TRBV12-5 to TRBJ2-1, with a tentative D call TRBD1 (7 bases). The TCR sequence derives from a human donor in good health. Sequenced sample: T cells isolated from PBMCs. CDR3 bases: TGTGCTAGTGAGGAGGGGGCCCGCAATGAGCAGTTCTTC. Protein sequence: CASEEGARNEQFF.